In this sample, the clone carrying this T cell receptor beta chain turned up a few times. Its cognate antigen is unknown. The sample belongs to a study of blood T cells in healthy people across ages. The germline V gene encodes CDR1 MGHRA and CDR2 YSYEKL. Trimming pared 0 bases from V and 4 bases from J, leaving 6 bases between. The CDR3 loop spans 13 amino acids. General study points: Comparison with aged donors showed that long-lived donors had more naive CD4+ cells and higher diversity.

Primers used in a second PCR of roughly 7 to 11 cycles were a sample-barcoded 5' primer and a J-beta primer mix. From the 5' RACE reads, TCRdb called clonotypes with MiXCR, one entry per CDR3 protein. In the table there are fewer than 2,000,000 distinct CDR3 sequences, approximately 39% of which are singletons. This TCR was recovered from a human donor in good health. Sequencing was done on a sample of blood. The chain combines TRBV4-1 with TRBJ1-1; D gene unclear. In DNA, the CDR3 is TGCGCCAGCAGCCAAGATCGTCGCACTGAAGCTTTCTTT. Translating gives CASSQDRRTEAFF.